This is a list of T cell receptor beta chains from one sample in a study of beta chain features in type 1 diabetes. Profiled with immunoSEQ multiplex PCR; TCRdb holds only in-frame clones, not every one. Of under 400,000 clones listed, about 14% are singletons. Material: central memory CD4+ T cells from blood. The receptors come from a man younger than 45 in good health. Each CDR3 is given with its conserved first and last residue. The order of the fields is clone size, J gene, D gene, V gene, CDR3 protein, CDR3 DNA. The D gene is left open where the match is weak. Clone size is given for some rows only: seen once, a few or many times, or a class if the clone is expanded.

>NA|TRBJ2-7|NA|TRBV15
CATSSIGAYEQYF
TGTGCCACCAGCAGTATAGGGGCCTACGAGCAGTACTTC
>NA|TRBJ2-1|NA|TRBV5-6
CASSSSDVVGRREQFF
TGTGCCAGCAGTTCTTCAGATGTGGTGGGTCGTAGGGAGCAGTTCTTC
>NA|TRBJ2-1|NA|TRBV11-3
CASSLVSSVDEQFF
TGTGCCAGCAGCTTAGTTTCTAGTGTGGATGAGCAGTTCTTC
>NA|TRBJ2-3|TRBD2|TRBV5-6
CASRLAGGDTQYF
TGTGCCAGCAGATTAGCGGGGGGAGATACGCAGTATTTT
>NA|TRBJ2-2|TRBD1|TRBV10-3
CAGRTGLVGELFF
TGTGCCGGCCGGACAGGGCTCGTCGGGGAGCTGTTTTTT
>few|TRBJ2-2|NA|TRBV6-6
CASSSGRYAGELFF
TGTGCCAGCAGTAGTGGGAGGTACGCCGGGGAGCTGTTTTTT
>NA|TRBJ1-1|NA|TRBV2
CASTKSGRSNTEAFF
TGTGCCAGCACCAAATCAGGCAGGTCGAACACTGAAGCTTTCTTT
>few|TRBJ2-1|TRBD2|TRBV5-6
CASSTLTSDVNEQFF
TGTGCCAGCAGCACCTTAACTAGCGATGTCAATGAGCAGTTCTTC
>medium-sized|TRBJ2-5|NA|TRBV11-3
CASSLGGARETQYF
TGTGCCAGCAGCTTAGGAGGGGCGCGAGAGACCCAGTACTTC
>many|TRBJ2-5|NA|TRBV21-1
CASSKVGLVAHQETQYF
TGTGCCAGCAGCAAGGTGGGACTAGTCGCCCACCAAGAGACCCAGTACTTC
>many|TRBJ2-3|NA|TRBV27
CASSFGASADTQYF
TGTGCCAGCAGTTTTGGGGCTAGCGCGGATACGCAGTATTTT
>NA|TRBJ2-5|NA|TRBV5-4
CASSPSKGGAGETQYF
TGTGCCAGCAGCCCCTCTAAAGGGGGGGCCGGGGAGACCCAGTACTTC
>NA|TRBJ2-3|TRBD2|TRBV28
CASSGSGTSGLYTDTQYF
TGTGCCAGCAGTGGATCCGGGACTAGCGGGTTATACACAGATACGCAGTATTTT
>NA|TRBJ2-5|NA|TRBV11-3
CASSLAGNSGTQYF
TGTGCCAGCAGCTTGGCCGGAAACTCGGGGACCCAGTACTTC
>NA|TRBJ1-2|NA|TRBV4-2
CASCQDYGHKGDYGYTF
TGTGCCAGCTGCCAAGATTATGGGCATAAAGGGGACTATGGCTACACCTTC
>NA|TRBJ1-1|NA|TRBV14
CASNRDRGREAFF
TGTGCCAGCAACCGGGACCGGGGACGTGAAGCTTTCTTT
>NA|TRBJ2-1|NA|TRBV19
CASMLPPNEQFF
TGTGCCAGTATGCTCCCCCCAAATGAGCAGTTCTTC
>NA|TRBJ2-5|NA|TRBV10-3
CAISGGGKGFGQETQYF
TGTGCCATCAGTGGAGGAGGCAAGGGATTTGGCCAAGAGACCCAGTACTTC
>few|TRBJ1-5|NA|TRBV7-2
CASSLKGGSNQPQHF
TGTGCCAGCAGCTTAAAGGGTGGGAGCAATCAGCCCCAGCATTTT
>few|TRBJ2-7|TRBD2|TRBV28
CASRPRTSVYEQYF
TGTGCCAGCAGACCAAGGACTAGCGTCTACGAGCAGTACTTC
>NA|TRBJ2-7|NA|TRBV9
CASSSRHYEQYF
TGTGCCAGCAGCTCCCGACACTACGAGCAGTACTTC
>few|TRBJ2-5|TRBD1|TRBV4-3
CASSQESPGQGSETQYF
TGCGCCAGCAGCCAAGAATCCCCGGGACAGGGTTCCGAGACCCAGTACTTC
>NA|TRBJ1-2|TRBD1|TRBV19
CASTLRTGGNYGYTF
TGTGCCAGTACCCTTCGGACAGGGGGCAACTATGGCTACACCTTC
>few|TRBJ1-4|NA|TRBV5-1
CASSLGQKNEKLFF
TGCGCCAGCAGCTTGGGACAGAAAAATGAAAAACTGTTTTTT
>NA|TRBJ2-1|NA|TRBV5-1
CASSQTQGGLKKQFF
TGCGCCAGCAGCCAAACACAGGGAGGCCTTAAGAAGCAGTTCTTC
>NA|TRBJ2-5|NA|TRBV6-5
CASSYSGTPKTQYF
TGTGCCAGCAGTTACTCCGGGACCCCTAAGACCCAGTACTTC
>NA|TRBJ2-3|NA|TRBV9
CASSPQPLDTQYF
TGTGCCAGCAGCCCCCAACCTCTAGATACGCAGTATTTT
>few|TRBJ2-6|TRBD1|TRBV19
CASYRGSGANVLTF
TGTGCCAGCTACAGGGGGTCTGGGGCCAACGTCCTGACTTTC
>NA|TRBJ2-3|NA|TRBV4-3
CASSQLASSTDTQYF
TGCGCCAGCAGCCAGCTAGCCTCTAGCACAGATACGCAGTATTTT
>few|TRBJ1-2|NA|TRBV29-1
CSVEDPRGRDYGYTF
TGCAGCGTTGAAGACCCCAGGGGCAGGGACTATGGCTACACCTTC
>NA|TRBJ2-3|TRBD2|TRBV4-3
CASSGGTSGSGTQYF
TGCGCCAGCAGCGGCGGGACTAGCGGGAGTGGTACGCAGTATTTT